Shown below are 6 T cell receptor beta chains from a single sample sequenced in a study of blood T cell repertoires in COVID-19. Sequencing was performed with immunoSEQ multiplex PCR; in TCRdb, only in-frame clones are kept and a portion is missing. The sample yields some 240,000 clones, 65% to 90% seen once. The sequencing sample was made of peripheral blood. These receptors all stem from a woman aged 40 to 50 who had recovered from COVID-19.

The CDR3 is CASSYSEGVNEQFF. DNA for the CDR3: TGTGCCAGCAGTTACAGCGAGGGTGTCAATGAGCAGTTCTTC. The J gene is TRBJ2-1, the V gene TRBV6-5, with D perhaps TRBD2 (5 bases). The V gene lost 2 bases and the J gene lost 6 bases, with 11 bases spanning the gap. The germline V gene has CDR1 MNHEY and CDR2 SVGAGI. The CDR3 is 14 residues long.

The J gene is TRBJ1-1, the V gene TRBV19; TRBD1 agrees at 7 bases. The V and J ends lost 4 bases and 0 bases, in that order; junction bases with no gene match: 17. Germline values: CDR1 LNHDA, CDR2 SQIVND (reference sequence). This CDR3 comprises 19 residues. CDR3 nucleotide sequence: TGTGCCAGTAGTAGGATGGGGACAGTGCCGGGCGGGATGAACACTGAAGCTTTCTTT. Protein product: CASSRMGTVPGGMNTEAFF.

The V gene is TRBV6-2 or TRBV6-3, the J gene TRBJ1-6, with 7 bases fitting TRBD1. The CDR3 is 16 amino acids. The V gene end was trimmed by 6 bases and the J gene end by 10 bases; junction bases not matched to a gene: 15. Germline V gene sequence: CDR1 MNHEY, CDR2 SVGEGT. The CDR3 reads CASSQPLTGQRSPLHF. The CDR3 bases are TGTGCCAGCAGCCAACCCCTGACAGGGCAAAGATCACCCCTCCACTTT.

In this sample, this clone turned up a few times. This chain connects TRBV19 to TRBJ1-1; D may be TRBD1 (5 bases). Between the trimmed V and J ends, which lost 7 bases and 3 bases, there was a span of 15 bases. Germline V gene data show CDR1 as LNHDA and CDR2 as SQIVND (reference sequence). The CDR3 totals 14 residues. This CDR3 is CASTGPPGDTEAFF. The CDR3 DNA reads TGTGCCAGTACGGGGCCGCCGGGGGACACTGAAGCTTTCTTT.

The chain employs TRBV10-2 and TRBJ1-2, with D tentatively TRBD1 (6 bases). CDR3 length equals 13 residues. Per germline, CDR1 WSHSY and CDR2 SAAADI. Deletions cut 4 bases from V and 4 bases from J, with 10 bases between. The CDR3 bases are TGCGCCAGCAGTGTTGGGGGCTCCTATGGCTACACCTTC. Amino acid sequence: CASSVGGSYGYTF.

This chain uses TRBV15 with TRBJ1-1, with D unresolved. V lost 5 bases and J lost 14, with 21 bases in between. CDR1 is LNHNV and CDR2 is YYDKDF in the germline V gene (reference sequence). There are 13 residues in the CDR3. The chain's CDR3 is CATSGELGSKGFF. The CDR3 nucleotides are TGTGCCACCAGCGGGGAACTAGGGTCGAAGGGCTTCTTT.